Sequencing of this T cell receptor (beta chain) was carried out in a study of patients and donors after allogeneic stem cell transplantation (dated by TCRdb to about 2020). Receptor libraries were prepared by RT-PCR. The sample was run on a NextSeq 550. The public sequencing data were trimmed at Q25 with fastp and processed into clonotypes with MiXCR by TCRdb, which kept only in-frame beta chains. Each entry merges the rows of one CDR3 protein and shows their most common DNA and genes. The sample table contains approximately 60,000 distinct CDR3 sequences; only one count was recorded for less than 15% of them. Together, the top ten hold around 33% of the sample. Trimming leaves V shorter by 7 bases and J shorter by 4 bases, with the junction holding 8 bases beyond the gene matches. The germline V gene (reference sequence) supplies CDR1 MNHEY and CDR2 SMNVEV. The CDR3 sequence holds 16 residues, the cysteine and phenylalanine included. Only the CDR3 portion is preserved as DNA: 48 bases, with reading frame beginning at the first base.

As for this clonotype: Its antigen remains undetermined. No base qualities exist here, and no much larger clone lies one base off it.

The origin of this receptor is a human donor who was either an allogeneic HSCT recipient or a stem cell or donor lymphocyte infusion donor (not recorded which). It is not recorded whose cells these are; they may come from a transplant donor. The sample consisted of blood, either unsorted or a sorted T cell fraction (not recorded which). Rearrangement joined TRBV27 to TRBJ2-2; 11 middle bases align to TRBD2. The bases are TGTGCCAGCACTATAGCGGGAGGGCCGCTCACCGGGGAGCTGTTTTTT. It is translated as CASTIAGGPLTGELFF.